The 21 T cell receptor beta chains in this list originate from one sample, sequenced in a study of T cells in Graves' hyperthyroidism and ophthalmopathy. RNA transcripts yielded amplified TCR beta CDR3 regions. TCR CDR3 underwent first-round RT-PCR with the HTBI primer set. TCRdb itself ran the multiplex PCR reads through MiXCR, one entry per CDR3 protein. The top ten hold about 40% of the sample, which has about 300,000 distinct CDR3 sequences, roughly 20% seen once. Material for sequencing was blood. These receptors all stem from a man aged 50 or older with Graves' ophthalmopathy.

Ten or more counts support this clonotype. CDR3 sequence: CASIEQGARTEAFF. CDR3 coding DNA: TGTGCCAGCATCGAACAGGGGGCGCGCACTGAAGCTTTCTTT. The chain joins TRBV12-3 or TRBV12-4 to TRBJ1-1, with 9 positions matching TRBD1. The CDR3 length is 14 residues. With V trimmed by 7 bases and J by 4 bases, 7 bases remained unmatched.

The chain is built from TRBV5-4 and TRBJ2-2; no clear D. CDR3 length equals 15 residues. Trimming stripped 0 bases from V and 3 bases from J, with 9 bases between. The germline V gene encodes CDR1 SGHNT and CDR2 YYREEE (reference sequence). In DNA, the CDR3 is TGTGCCAGCAGCTTGGCTGGGGTCTACACCGGGGAGCTGTTTTTT. Amino acid sequence: CASSLAGVYTGELFF.

Of note for this clonotype: This clone may be a read error of a much larger clone one base away. The chain uses TRBV5-1 and TRBJ2-5, with D possibly TRBD1 on 6 matching bases. This CDR3 comprises 15 residues. CDR1 and CDR2 from the germline V gene are SGHRS and YFSETQ. CDR3 DNA: TGCGTCAGCAGCTTCACGGGACACCACCAAGAGACCCAGTACTTC. Translation: CVSSFTGHHQETQYF.

This clonotype has a handful of counts. This chain joins TRBV27 and TRBJ2-2; 8 bases fit TRBD1. Germline V gene data show CDR1 as MNHEY and CDR2 as SMNVEV (reference sequence). V trimming: 3 bases; J trimming: 6 bases; junction bases outside the gene matches: 3. The CDR3 extends over 14 amino acids. The CDR3 reads CASSFRGRAGELFF. CDR3 bases: TGTGCCAGCAGTTTCAGGGGGCGAGCCGGGGAGCTGTTTTTT.

This clonotype was counted ten times or more. The V call is TRBV13, the J call TRBJ1-1; D might be TRBD1 (5 bases). Trimming pared 5 bases from V and 6 bases from J, leaving 22 bases between. CDR3 length: 16 residues. Germline CDR1 reads PRHDT; CDR2 reads FYEKMQ (reference sequence). The CDR3 here is CASSNERSGPEAEAFF. The CDR3 region has the DNA TGTGCCAGCAGCAATGAAAGATCGGGACCAGAGGCTGAAGCTTTCTTT.

This clonotype was counted ten times or more. The chain is built from TRBV12-3 or TRBV12-4 and TRBJ2-3, with D possibly matching TRBD2 (5 bases). The ends were cut back, 3 bases at V and 3 bases at J, with 13 bases in the middle. CDR3 size: 15 residues. CDR3 residues: CASSFRGGLTDTQYF. The CDR3 coding sequence is TGTGCCAGCAGTTTTCGGGGTGGGTTGACAGATACGCAGTATTTT.

This clonotype appeared many times. This chain uses TRBV7-3 with TRBJ2-3; 12 bases map to TRBD2. The CDR3 loop spans 17 amino acids. Germline CDR1 is SGHTA and CDR2 is FQGTGA. The V segment lost 0 bases and the J segment 3 bases; nucleotides outside the gene matches: 4. The CDR3 here is CASSLTRTSGVTDTQYF. The DNA for the CDR3 is TGTGCCAGCAGCTTAACCCGGACTAGCGGGGTAACAGATACGCAGTATTTT.

V usage is TRBV15 and J usage is TRBJ2-3; TRBD2 agrees at 7 bases. V was pared by 5 bases and J by 0 bases, with 11 bases of the junction left unmatched. The CDR3 is 17 residues long. The V gene's germline CDR1 is LNHNV and CDR2 YYDKDF (reference sequence). CDR3 residues: CATSGGLRGYSTDTQYF. DNA of the CDR3: TGTGCCACCAGCGGGGGACTAAGGGGCTATAGCACAGATACGCAGTATTTT. The full variable domain, completed using reference TRBV15 and TRBJ2-3, is DAMVIQNPRYQVTQFGKPVTLSCSQTLNHNVMYWYQQKSSQAPKLLFHYYDKDFNNEADTPDNFQSRRPNTSFCFLDIRSPGLGDTAMYLCATSGGLRGYSTDTQYFGPGTRLTVL.

This clonotype was counted a few times. The rearrangement joins TRBV28 to TRBJ1-1; unclear D gene. The CDR3 runs 12 residues. Germline CDR1 and CDR2: MDHEN and SYDVKM. Deletions cut 6 bases from V and 8 bases from J, with 13 bases between. CDR3 sequence reads: CASRTLVLEAFF. DNA of the CDR3: TGTGCCAGCAGGACTCTCGTGCTAGAAGCTTTCTTT.

This clonotype was detected many times. CDR3 loop: CASSARLSGDPTDTQYF. CDR3 nucleotides: TGCGCCAGCAGTGCCAGACTTAGCGGGGACCCCACAGATACGCAGTATTTT. This chain connects TRBV10-2 to TRBJ2-3; 8 nucleotides align to TRBD2. This CDR3 is 17 amino acids long. V lost 4 bases, J lost 2 bases, and 11 bases stayed unmatched. Germline loops: CDR1 WSHSY, CDR2 SAAADI.

This clonotype was detected a few times. The chain has TRBV6-5 and TRBJ2-2, with 7 bases identical to TRBD2. The CDR3 extends over 15 amino acids. With 2 bases clipped from V and 6 bases from J, the junction kept 6 bases outside the gene matches. The V gene's germline CDR1 is MNHEY and CDR2 SVGAGI. CDR3 DNA sequence: TGTGCCAGCAGTTACGGTGCGGGAGTAGCCGGGGAGCTGTTTTTT. Translation: CASSYGAGVAGELFF.

The table lists this clonotype with a few counts. The chain links TRBV5-1 to TRBJ1-6; 7 bases map to TRBD1. Losses at the gene ends were 3 bases for V and 7 bases for J; bases not matched to a gene: 7. The germline V gene encodes CDR1 SGHRS and CDR2 YFSETQ. The CDR3 loop spans 15 amino acids. CDR3 bases: TGCGCCAGCAGCTCCTCGGGACAGATGAATTCACCCCTCCACTTT. This encodes CASSSSGQMNSPLHF. Together with reference TRBV5-1 and TRBJ1-6, the CDR3 gives the full variable domain: KAGVTQTPRYLIKTRGQQVTLSCSPISGHRSVSWYQQTPGQGLQFLFEYFSETQRNKGNFPGRFSGRQFSNSRSEMNVSTLELGDSALYLCASSSSGQMNSPLHFGNGTRLTVT.

Many counts were recorded for this clonotype. This rearrangement joins TRBV5-4 to TRBJ2-1, with 10 bases lining up with TRBD2. The CDR3 spans 16 residues. Germline lookup yields CDR1 SGHNT and CDR2 YYREEE (reference sequence). J was trimmed by 5 bases and V by 0 bases; bases with no gene match: 5. CDR3 nucleotide sequence: TGTGCCAGCAGCTTGGAAAGCGGGAGGGTTGACAATGAGCAGTTCTTC. Residues: CASSLESGRVDNEQFF.

Concerning this clonotype itself: A read error may explain this, as a much larger clone is one base away. The rearrangement joins TRBV3-1 to TRBJ1-6; 10 nucleotides line up with TRBD1. Germline CDR1 reads LGHDT; CDR2 reads YNNKEL (reference sequence). V gave up 5 bases and J gave up 10 bases; unmatched junction bases: 8. This CDR3 is 15 amino acids long. The chain's CDR3 is CASSSRDRGMSPLHF. The CDR3 region has the DNA TGTGCCAGCAGCTCGCGGGACAGGGGAATGTCACCCCTCCACTTT.

A few counts support this clonotype. V is TRBV29-1 and J is TRBJ2-7, with 10 positions matching TRBD1. Germline trimming cut 2 bases from V and 7 bases from J; bases unmatched to any gene: 8. The CDR3 totals 14 residues. From germline, CDR1 is SQVTM and CDR2 ANQGSEA. The CDR3 bases are TGCAGCGTTGAACCAAGGACAGGGGGTGGGGAGCAGTACTTC. This sequence encodes CSVEPRTGGGEQYF.

This clonotype came up a few times. This chain uses TRBV10-3 with TRBJ2-7; D possibly matches TRBD1 or TRBD2 (6 bases each). Looked up from germline, CDR1 is ENHRY and CDR2 is SYGVKD. V dropped 8 bases and J dropped 3 bases, with 11 bases sitting between them. This CDR3 spans 12 amino acids. CDR3 amino acids: CAIGGQNYEQYF. The CDR3 DNA reads as TGTGCCATCGGGGGGCAGAACTACGAGCAGTACTTC.

The sample holds a few counts of this clonotype. V and J are TRBV10-3 and TRBJ2-7, with 8 bases that match TRBD2. This CDR3 region has 15 residues. The V gene's germline CDR1 is ENHRY and CDR2 SYGVKD. J gave up 2 bases and V 7 bases, and 10 bases lay outside the gene matches. The CDR3 DNA follows: TGTGCCATCACCGCAGGACTAGCATCAACCTACGAGCAGTACTTC. The encoded protein is CAITAGLASTYEQYF.

The table lists this clonotype with a few counts. The gene calls are TRBV7-3 and TRBJ2-2; D is unclear. Germline V CDR1 and CDR2: SGHTA, FQGTGA. This CDR3 is 13 amino acids long. V gave up 3 bases and J gave up 6 bases, with 8 bases separating them. CDR3 residues: CASSFTSAGELFF. Here the CDR3 DNA reads TGTGCCAGCAGCTTCACTTCCGCCGGGGAGCTGTTTTTT.

This clonotype showed up many times. The rearrangement joins TRBV10-3 to TRBJ1-1; tentative D call: TRBD1 (5 bases). Trimming cost V 8 bases and J 1 base, with 8 bases left between them. The CDR3 runs to 12 residues. Germline V CDR1 and CDR2: ENHRY, SYGVKD. The CDR3 nucleotides are TGTGCCATCCAGGGTAGGAACACTGAAGCTTTCTTT. Its protein is CAIQGRNTEAFF.

The chain recombines TRBV30 with TRBJ1-2; the D gene is possibly TRBD1 (6 bases). The V and J ends lost 5 bases and 2 bases respectively, with 9 bases between them. There are 12 residues in the CDR3. Germline V gene lookup returns CDR1 GTSNPN and CDR2 SVGIG (reference sequence). The CDR3 DNA reads as TGTGCCTGGGGGGACATGAACTATGGCTACACCTTC. This codes for CAWGDMNYGYTF. The whole variable domain, remainder taken from reference TRBV30 and TRBJ1-2, is SQTIHQWPATLVQPVGSPLSLECTVEGTSNPNLYWYRQAAGRGLQLLFYSVGIGQISSEVPQNLSASRPQDRQFILSSKKLLLSDSGFYLCAWGDMNYGYTFGSGTRLTVV.

This clonotype was counted a few times. This chain joins TRBV5-4 and TRBJ2-2; 10 bases agree with TRBD2. The germline V gene has CDR1 SGHNT and CDR2 YYREEE (reference sequence). The CDR3 runs 16 residues. With 3 bases clipped from V and 2 bases from J, the junction kept 4 bases outside the gene matches. CDR3 in amino acids: CASSYGLAANTGELFF. The CDR3 DNA is TGTGCCAGCAGCTATGGACTAGCGGCTAACACCGGGGAGCTGTTTTTT.